The rows below give T cell receptor beta chains drawn from one sample of a study of early T cells in non-severe SARS-CoV-2 infection. TCRdb used MiXCR to reprocess the 5' RACE reads, holding one entry per CDR3 protein. The top ten hold less than 3.5% of the sample, which has 110,000 or so distinct CDR3 sequences, 12% seen once. The sequenced sample consisted of whole blood. The receptors shown here come from an adult who was a healthcare worker with PCR-confirmed SARS-CoV-2 infection or an uninfected control (not recorded which). CDR3s include the opening cysteine and the closing phenylalanine or tryptophan. Fields, in order: J gene, clone size, CDR3 length, D gene, V gene, CDR3 DNA, CDR3 protein. A D gene is named only where the DNA matches it firmly. A clone size is listed for some rows: how often the clone was seen (once, few, many), or a class if it is expanded.

J gene: TRBJ1-1
clone size: few
CDR3 length: 14
D gene: NA
V gene: TRBV6-1
CDR3 DNA: TGTGCCAGCAGTGATCTGGTCTTGAACACTGAAGCTTTCTTT
CDR3 protein: CASSDLVLNTEAFF

J gene: TRBJ2-2
clone size: NA
CDR3 length: 13
D gene: NA
V gene: TRBV3-1
CDR3 DNA: TGTGCCAGCAGCCAAGTGGGGAGCGGGGAGCTGTTTTTT
CDR3 protein: CASSQVGSGELFF

J gene: TRBJ2-1
clone size: NA
CDR3 length: 16
D gene: NA
V gene: TRBV11-3
CDR3 DNA: TGTGCCAGCAGCTATCGACTGGGCTTAGGCTACAATGAGCAGTTCTTC
CDR3 protein: CASSYRLGLGYNEQFF

J gene: TRBJ2-1
clone size: NA
CDR3 length: 16
D gene: TRBD2
V gene: TRBV20-1
CDR3 DNA: TGCAGTGCTAGAGTCGTGGGGCTAGCGGACTACAATGAGCAGTTCTTC
CDR3 protein: CSARVVGLADYNEQFF

J gene: TRBJ2-1
clone size: NA
CDR3 length: 14
D gene: NA
V gene: TRBV18
CDR3 DNA: TGTGCCAGCTCACCATTTGAACGTAACAATGAGCAGTTCTTC
CDR3 protein: CASSPFERNNEQFF

J gene: TRBJ2-2
clone size: few
CDR3 length: 18
D gene: NA
V gene: TRBV3-1
CDR3 DNA: TGTGCCAGCAGCTTCCCAAAAACAGGGCCTCAGAACACCGGGGAGCTGTTTTTT
CDR3 protein: CASSFPKTGPQNTGELFF

J gene: TRBJ2-7
clone size: NA
CDR3 length: 14
D gene: NA
V gene: TRBV5-1
CDR3 DNA: TGCGCCAGCAGCTTGTCGGGGGCCTCCTACGAGCAGTACTTC
CDR3 protein: CASSLSGASYEQYF

J gene: TRBJ2-2
clone size: NA
CDR3 length: 13
D gene: NA
V gene: TRBV7-9
CDR3 DNA: TGTGCCAGCGTACCTTTGGACACCGGGGAGCTGTTTTTT
CDR3 protein: CASVPLDTGELFF

J gene: TRBJ2-7
clone size: NA
CDR3 length: 13
D gene: NA
V gene: TRBV7-2
CDR3 DNA: TGTGCCAGCAGCTCTGAGGGGGGGCGCGAGCAGTACTTC
CDR3 protein: CASSSEGGREQYF

J gene: TRBJ1-6
clone size: NA
CDR3 length: 14
D gene: TRBD1
V gene: TRBV7-3
CDR3 DNA: TGTGCCAGCAGCTTGGGACAGCCTGAGTCACCCCTCCACTTT
CDR3 protein: CASSLGQPESPLHF

J gene: TRBJ1-1
clone size: NA
CDR3 length: 14
D gene: NA
V gene: TRBV6-1
CDR3 DNA: TGTGCCAGCAGTGTCGGGTACTTGAACACTGAAGCTTTCTTT
CDR3 protein: CASSVGYLNTEAFF

J gene: TRBJ1-4
clone size: NA
CDR3 length: 13
D gene: TRBD1
V gene: TRBV2
CDR3 DNA: TGTGCCAGCAGGGCGCAGGGACAGGAAAAACTGTTTTTT
CDR3 protein: CASRAQGQEKLFF

J gene: TRBJ2-3
clone size: few
CDR3 length: 15
D gene: TRBD2
V gene: TRBV30
CDR3 DNA: TGTGCCTGGAGTGCGGGACTAGCGGGAGCAGATACGCAGTATTTT
CDR3 protein: CAWSAGLAGADTQYF

J gene: TRBJ1-3
clone size: many
CDR3 length: 16
D gene: TRBD1
V gene: TRBV12-3/TRBV12-4
CDR3 DNA: TGTGCCAGCAGTTTAGCCGGGACAGGGTTTGGAAACACCATATATTTT
CDR3 protein: CASSLAGTGFGNTIYF

J gene: TRBJ2-3
clone size: many
CDR3 length: 15
D gene: NA
V gene: TRBV19
CDR3 DNA: TGTGCCAGTAGTATAGTTGCGGGAAAGAGAGATACGCAGTATTTT
CDR3 protein: CASSIVAGKRDTQYF

J gene: TRBJ2-1
clone size: NA
CDR3 length: 13
D gene: TRBD1
V gene: TRBV5-4
CDR3 DNA: TGTGCCAGCAGCTTGGCCGGGGGGACAGGGGAGTTCTTC
CDR3 protein: CASSLAGGTGEFF

J gene: TRBJ2-1
clone size: many
CDR3 length: 16
D gene: TRBD2
V gene: TRBV20-1
CDR3 DNA: TGCAGTGCCGTCCCGGGACTAGCGGACCCCTACAATGAGCAGTTCTTC
CDR3 protein: CSAVPGLADPYNEQFF

J gene: TRBJ2-5
clone size: few
CDR3 length: 13
D gene: NA
V gene: TRBV28
CDR3 DNA: TGTGCCAGCAGTTTTTCGGGGTTGGAGACCCAGTACTTC
CDR3 protein: CASSFSGLETQYF

J gene: TRBJ2-3
clone size: few
CDR3 length: 16
D gene: NA
V gene: TRBV4-2
CDR3 DNA: TGTGCCAGCAGCCCCTTCTGGGGGGGCGGCACAGATACGCAGTATTTT
CDR3 protein: CASSPFWGGGTDTQYF

J gene: TRBJ2-3
clone size: few
CDR3 length: 11
D gene: NA
V gene: TRBV30
CDR3 DNA: TGTGCCTGGAGGGAGACAGATACGCAGTATTTT
CDR3 protein: CAWRETDTQYF

J gene: TRBJ2-5
clone size: once
CDR3 length: 15
D gene: NA
V gene: TRBV29-1
CDR3 DNA: TGCAGCGTCAAAGCCAACGGACGGTCCCAAGAGACCCAGTACTTC
CDR3 protein: CSVKANGRSQETQYF

J gene: TRBJ2-5
clone size: few
CDR3 length: 11
D gene: NA
V gene: TRBV10-3
CDR3 DNA: TGTGCCATCAGTGATGGTGGGCCCCAGTACTTC
CDR3 protein: CAISDGGPQYF

J gene: TRBJ2-7
clone size: few
CDR3 length: 15
D gene: TRBD2
V gene: TRBV28
CDR3 DNA: TGTGCCAGCACCCGAGGACTAGCGGGAGGTAATGAGCAGTACTTC
CDR3 protein: CASTRGLAGGNEQYF

J gene: TRBJ1-6
clone size: many
CDR3 length: 14
D gene: NA
V gene: TRBV6-1
CDR3 DNA: TGTGCCAGCAGTGCGGGACCCTATAATTCACCCCTCCACTTT
CDR3 protein: CASSAGPYNSPLHF